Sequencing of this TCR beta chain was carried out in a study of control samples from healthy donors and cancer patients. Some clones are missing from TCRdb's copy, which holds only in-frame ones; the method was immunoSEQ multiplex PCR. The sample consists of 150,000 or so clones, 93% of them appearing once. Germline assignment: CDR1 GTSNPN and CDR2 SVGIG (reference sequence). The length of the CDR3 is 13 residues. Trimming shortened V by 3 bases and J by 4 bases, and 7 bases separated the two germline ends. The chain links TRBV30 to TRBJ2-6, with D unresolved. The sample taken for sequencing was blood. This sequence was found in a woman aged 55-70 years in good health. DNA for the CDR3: TGTGCCTGGAGCCCCTCGGGGGCCAACGTCCTGACTTTC. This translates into CAWSPSGANVLTF.